Listed below are T cell receptor beta chains from one sample, sequenced in a study of regulatory T cells in long-lasting Graves disease. TCRdb reprocessed the multiplex PCR reads with MiXCR, giving one entry per CDR3 protein. The sample consists of some 450,000 distinct CDR3 sequences, about a sixth of them appearing once. These records were also assigned to another study, of T cells in Graves' hyperthyroidism and ophthalmopathy.

Material: peripheral blood mononuclear cells (PBMCs), obtained at new diagnosis, from a patient treated with antithyroid drugs. All receptors derive from a woman younger than 45 with Graves disease. Both conserved end residues are part of each CDR3. The D gene is left open where the match is weak. Not all rows give a size; the values are once, few, many and, for expanded clones, a class.

D	size	V	J	DNA	CDR3
-	few	TRBV6-1	TRBJ1-1	TGTGCCAGCAGGCGAAGCGGAGTGAACACTGAAGCTTTCTTT	CASRRSGVNTEAFF
-	many	TRBV5-1	TRBJ2-7	TGCGCCAGCAGCTTGGATCCAGGGGTAGGCGAGCAGTACTTC	CASSLDPGVGEQYF
TRBD2	many	TRBV7-2	TRBJ2-1	TGTGCCAGCAGCGGCGGACTAGCGAGGGGCAATGAGCAGTTCTTC	CASSGGLARGNEQFF
-	-	TRBV24-1	TRBJ2-3	TGTGCCACCGGGTCGGTTGGGGATACGCAGTATTTT	CATGSVGDTQYF
TRBD2	many	TRBV7-2	TRBJ2-1	TGTGCCAGCAGCCGAGTTCCTTGGACTAGCGGAAGAGGGGAATACAATGAGCAGTTCTTC	CASSRVPWTSGRGEYNEQFF
TRBD1	many	TRBV29-1	TRBJ1-2	TGCAGCGTTGTACCCAGGGGGGACTATGGCTACACCTTC	CSVVPRGDYGYTF
TRBD1	many	TRBV27	TRBJ1-1	TGTGCCAGCAGTTTGGGACAGGAGGAATATGAAGCTTTCTTT	CASSLGQEEYEAFF
-	-	TRBV3-1	TRBJ2-1	TGTGCCAGCAGCAGGGACTCGGGGGAGCAGTTCTTC	CASSRDSGEQFF
TRBD2	many	TRBV18	TRBJ2-3	TGTGCCAGCTCACCACCTCTCGGGCGGGAGGCCCTCACAGATACGCAGTATTTT	CASSPPLGREALTDTQYF
-	-	TRBV27	TRBJ2-3	TGTGCCAGCAATCCCGTGGTGGGGAGCACAGATACGCAGTATTTT	CASNPVVGSTDTQYF
-	many	TRBV12-3/TRBV12-4	TRBJ1-4	TGTGCCATCCTAGACCCTGTCGCTGAAAAACTGTTTTTT	CAILDPVAEKLFF
TRBD1	many	TRBV19	TRBJ1-4	TGTGCCAGTAGAGAAGGGGGCAGTTGGAGTGAAAAACTGTTTTTT	CASREGGSWSEKLFF
-	many	TRBV28	TRBJ1-5	TGTGCCAGCAGTTTAGGGCAGGGGAAGATAGGCAATCAGCCCCAGCATTTT	CASSLGQGKIGNQPQHF
TRBD1	-	TRBV5-6	TRBJ2-7	TGTGCCAGCAGCCCCCGGGCAGGGGGCTACGAGCAGTACTTC	CASSPRAGGYEQYF
TRBD1	many	TRBV20-1	TRBJ1-2	TGCAGTGCTAGACGAACAGGGGTGGACTATGGCTACACCTTC	CSARRTGVDYGYTF
-	many	TRBV28	TRBJ1-1	TGTGCCAGCACCCAATGGCAGCCGAACACTGAAGCTTTCTTT	CASTQWQPNTEAFF